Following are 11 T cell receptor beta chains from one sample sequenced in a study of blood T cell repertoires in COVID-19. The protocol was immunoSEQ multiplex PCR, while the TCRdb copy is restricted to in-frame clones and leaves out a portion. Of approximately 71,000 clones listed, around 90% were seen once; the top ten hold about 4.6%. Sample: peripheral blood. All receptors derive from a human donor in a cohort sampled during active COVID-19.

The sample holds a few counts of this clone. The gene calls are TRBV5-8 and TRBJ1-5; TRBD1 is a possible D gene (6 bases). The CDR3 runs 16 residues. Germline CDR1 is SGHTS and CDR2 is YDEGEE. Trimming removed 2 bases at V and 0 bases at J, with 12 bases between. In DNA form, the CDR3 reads TGTGCCAGCAGCTTATTGGACAGACATAGCAATCAGCCCCAGCATTTT. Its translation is CASSLLDRHSNQPQHF.

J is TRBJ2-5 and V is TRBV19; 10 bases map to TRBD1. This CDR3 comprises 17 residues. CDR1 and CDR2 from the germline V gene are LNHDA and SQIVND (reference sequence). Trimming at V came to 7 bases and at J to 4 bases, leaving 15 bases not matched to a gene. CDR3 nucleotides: TGTGCCAGTACCTTGACAGGGGGCGGCGGGGGAGCAGAGACCCAGTACTTC. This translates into CASTLTGGGGGAETQYF.

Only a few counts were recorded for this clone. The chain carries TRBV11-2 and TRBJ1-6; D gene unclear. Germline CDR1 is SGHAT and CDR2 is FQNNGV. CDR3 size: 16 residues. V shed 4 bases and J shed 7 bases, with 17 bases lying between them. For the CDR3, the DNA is TGTGCCAGCAGCTCTATGAGGGTTCCGGCGAATTCACCCCTCCACTTT. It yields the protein CASSSMRVPANSPLHF. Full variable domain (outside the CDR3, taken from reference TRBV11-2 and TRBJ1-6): EAGVAQSPRYKIIEKRQSVAFWCNPISGHATLYWYQQILGQGPKLLIQFQNNGVVDDSQLPKDRFSAERLKGVDSTLKIQPAKLEDSAVYLCASSSMRVPANSPLHFGNGTRLTVT.

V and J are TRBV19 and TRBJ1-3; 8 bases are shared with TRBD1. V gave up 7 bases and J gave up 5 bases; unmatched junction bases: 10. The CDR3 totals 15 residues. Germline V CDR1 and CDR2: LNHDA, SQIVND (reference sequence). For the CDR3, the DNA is TGTGCCAGTAACAATCCGTACAGGGGGAGAAACACCATATATTTT. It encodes CASNNPYRGRNTIYF.

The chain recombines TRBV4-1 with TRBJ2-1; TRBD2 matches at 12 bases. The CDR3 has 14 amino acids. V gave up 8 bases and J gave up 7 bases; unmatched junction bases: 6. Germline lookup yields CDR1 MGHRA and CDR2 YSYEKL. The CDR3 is CASSRLAGANEQFF. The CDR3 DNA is TGCGCCAGCTCGCGACTAGCGGGAGCGAATGAGCAGTTCTTC.

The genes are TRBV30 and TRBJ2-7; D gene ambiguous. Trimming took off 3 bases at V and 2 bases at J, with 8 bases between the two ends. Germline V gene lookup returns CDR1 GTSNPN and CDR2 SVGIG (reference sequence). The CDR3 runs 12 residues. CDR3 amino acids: CAWSPPAYEQYF. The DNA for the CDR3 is TGTGCCTGGAGCCCCCCAGCCTACGAGCAGTACTTC.

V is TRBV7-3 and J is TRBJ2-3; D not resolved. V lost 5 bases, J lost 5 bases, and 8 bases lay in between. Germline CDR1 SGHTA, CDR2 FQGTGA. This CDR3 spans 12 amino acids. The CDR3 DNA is TGTGCCAGCAGCCCCGGCGGAGATACGCAGTATTTT. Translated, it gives CASSPGGDTQYF.

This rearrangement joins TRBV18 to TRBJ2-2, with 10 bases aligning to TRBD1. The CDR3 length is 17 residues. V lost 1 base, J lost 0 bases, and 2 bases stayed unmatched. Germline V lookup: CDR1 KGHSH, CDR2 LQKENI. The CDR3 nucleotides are TGTGCCAGCTCACCACTCGGACAGGGGGCGAACACCGGGGAGCTGTTTTTT. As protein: CASSPLGQGANTGELFF.

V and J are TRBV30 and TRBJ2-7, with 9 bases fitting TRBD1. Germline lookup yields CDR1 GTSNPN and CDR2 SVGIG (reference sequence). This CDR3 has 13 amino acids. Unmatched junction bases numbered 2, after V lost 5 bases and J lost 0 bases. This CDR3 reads CAWGTGSSYEQYF. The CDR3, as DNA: TGTGCCTGGGGGACAGGGAGCTCCTACGAGCAGTACTTC.

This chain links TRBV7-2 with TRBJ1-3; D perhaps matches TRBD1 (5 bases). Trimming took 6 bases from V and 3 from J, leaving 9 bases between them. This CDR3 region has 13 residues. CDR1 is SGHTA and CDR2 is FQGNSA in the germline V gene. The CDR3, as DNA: TGTGCCAGCAGTCCGGGGGTTGGAAACACCATATATTTT. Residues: CASSPGVGNTIYF.

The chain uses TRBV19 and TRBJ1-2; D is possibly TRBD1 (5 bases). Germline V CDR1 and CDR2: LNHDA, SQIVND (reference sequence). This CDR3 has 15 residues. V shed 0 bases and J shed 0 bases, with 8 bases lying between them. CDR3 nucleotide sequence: TGTGCCAGTAGTATAGAAACAGGACCTAACTATGGCTACACCTTC. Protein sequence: CASSIETGPNYGYTF.